This T cell receptor beta chain originates from a study of blood T cell repertoires in COVID-19. Per the original methods: For nucleated cells, counts were estimated from reference gene primer amplification. This table comes from immunoSEQ multiplex PCR, and its TCRdb copy is limited to in-frame clones, with some not included. That table furnishes V, J and clone size, whereas the DNA furnished D and trimming. The sample lists tens of thousands of clones; around 86% were seen once. Germline values: CDR1 MNHEY, CDR2 SMNVEV (reference sequence). J gave up 0 bases and V 5 bases, and 6 bases lay outside the gene matches. The CDR3 runs to 15 residues.

This TCR came from a human donor in a cohort sampled during active COVID-19. Sample: peripheral blood. The genes are TRBV27 and TRBJ2-7; TRBD2 aligns across 8 bases. CDR3 DNA sequence: TGTGCCAGCAGTGTCAGCGGGGGAAGCTCCTACGAGCAGTACTTC. Amino acid sequence: CASSVSGGSSYEQYF.